This record covers a single T cell receptor beta chain. This sample stems from a study of blood T cell repertoires in COVID-19. Study overall: The cDNA or gDNA used as material had been derived from T cells, B-cell-depleted T cells, or PBMCs.

Original methodology: Amplified reference gene primers provided the basis for estimating nucleated cell counts. Measured with immunoSEQ multiplex PCR; TCRdb has only the in-frame clones, and not every one. V and J calls plus clone size are reproduced from that table; the DNA served to infer D and trimming. The sample contains 150,000 to 200,000 clones, just under 85% of which appear only once. This CDR3 contains 13 residues. CDR1 is WNHNN and CDR2 is SYGVQD in the germline V gene (reference sequence). The germline V and J ends were trimmed by 6 bases and 2 bases, with 10 bases remaining between them. A Seattle source enrolled patients during active infection and followed them longitudinally.

The material sequenced was peripheral blood. This TCR was sampled from a man between 60 and 70 years old with COVID-19, enrolled during active disease. The chain couples TRBV10-1 to TRBJ1-2; D is possibly TRBD1 (5 bases). Here the CDR3 DNA reads TGCGCCAGCAGCTTGACAGCGAACTATGGCTACACCTTC. Translating it yields CASSLTANYGYTF.